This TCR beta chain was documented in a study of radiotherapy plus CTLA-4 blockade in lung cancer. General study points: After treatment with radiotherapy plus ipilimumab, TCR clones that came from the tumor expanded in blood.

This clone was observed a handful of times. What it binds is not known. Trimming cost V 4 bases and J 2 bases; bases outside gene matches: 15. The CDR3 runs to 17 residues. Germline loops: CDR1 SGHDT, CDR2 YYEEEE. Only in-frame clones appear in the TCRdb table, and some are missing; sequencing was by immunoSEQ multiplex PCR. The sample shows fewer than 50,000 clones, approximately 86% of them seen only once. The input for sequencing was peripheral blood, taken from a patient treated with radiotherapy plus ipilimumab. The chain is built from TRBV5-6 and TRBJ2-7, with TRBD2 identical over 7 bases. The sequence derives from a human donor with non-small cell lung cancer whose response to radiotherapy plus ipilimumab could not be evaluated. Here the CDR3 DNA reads TGTGCCAGCAGCAACTTGGAGGTCGCGGGAGCCCCCTACGAGCAGTACTTC. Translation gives CASSNLEVAGAPYEQYF.